This entry lists 25 T cell receptor beta chains sequenced from one sample in a study of neurological immune-mediated disorders. MiXCR, applied by TCRdb to the 5' RACE reads, yields one record per CDR3 protein. This sample has fewer than 25,000 distinct CDR3 sequences, with around an eighth found just once. Sequenced input: PBMCs. The receptor source for this set is a woman in her forties with HTLV-1-associated myelopathy (HAM/TSP).

Ten or more counts support this clonotype. The V gene is TRBV5-1, the J gene TRBJ2-3, with D perhaps assigned TRBD1 or TRBD2 (5 bases each). V lost 4 bases to trimming and J lost 8 bases, with 20 bases between them. The CDR3 spans 15 residues. Looked up from germline, CDR1 is SGHRS and CDR2 is YFSETQ. CDR3 sequence (DNA): TGCGCCAGCAGCGCTACTACGGCCCCGGGACGTACGCAGTATTTT. This sequence encodes CASSATTAPGRTQYF. The entire variable domain, with the rest obtained from reference TRBV5-1 and TRBJ2-3, is as follows: KAGVTQTPRYLIKTRGQQVTLSCSPISGHRSVSWYQQTPGQGLQFLFEYFSETQRNKGNFPGRFSGRQFSNSRSEMNVSTLELGDSALYLCASSATTAPGRTQYFGPGTRLTVL.

This clonotype was counted at least ten times. V is TRBV10-3 and J is TRBJ2-1; D may be TRBD1 or TRBD2 (7 bases each). The germline gives CDR1 ENHRY, CDR2 SYGVKD. The CDR3 spans 15 residues. V lost 3 bases to trimming and J lost 9 bases, with 18 bases between them. The CDR3 reads CAISDQGRGQVEQFF. The CDR3 coding sequence is TGTGCCATCAGTGACCAAGGGAGGGGGCAAGTTGAGCAGTTCTTC.

The table lists this clonotype with many counts. This chain links TRBV12-3 or TRBV12-4 with TRBJ1-1, with D possibly being TRBD1 (6 bases). Trimming shortened V by 2 bases and J by 0 bases, and 13 bases separated the two germline ends. The CDR3 spans 16 residues. The CDR3 here is CASSLHRESMNTEAFF. CDR3 sequence (DNA): TGTGCCAGCAGTTTACACAGGGAGTCGATGAACACTGAAGCTTTCTTT.

This clonotype occurred many times. This rearrangement joins TRBV24-1 to TRBJ2-1; D might be TRBD1 (5 bases). The germline V gene has CDR1 KGHDR and CDR2 SFDVKD. Deletions cut 3 bases from V and 2 bases from J, with 13 bases between. This CDR3 comprises 16 residues. The CDR3 nucleotides read TGTGCCACCAGTGATCCTACAGGTTACCCCTACAATGAGCAGTTCTTC. Encoded protein: CATSDPTGYPYNEQFF.

This clonotype occurred many times. This rearrangement joins TRBV28 to TRBJ2-3; D is uncertain. V lost 5 bases and J lost 2, with 14 bases in between. CDR1 MDHEN and CDR2 SYDVKM come from the germline V gene. The CDR3 has 15 residues. The CDR3 DNA reads TGTGCCAGCAGTCCCTTGCCTCGGTTCACAGATACGCAGTATTTT. Translating it yields CASSPLPRFTDTQYF.

This clonotype was found once. This sequence may be a read error, since a much larger clone differs from it by one base. The chain links TRBV29-1 to TRBJ2-3; possibly TRBD2 for D (6 bases). From germline, CDR1 is SQVTM and CDR2 ANQGSEA. The CDR3 contains 15 residues. V was shortened by 3 bases and J by 2 bases, with 15 bases between the two germline ends. CDR3 coding DNA: TGCAGCGTTGATATTGGCGGGATAAACACAGATACGCAGTATTTT. Amino acid sequence: CSVDIGGINTDTQYF.

The rearrangement links TRBV7-2 to TRBJ2-7; a weak D match, TRBD2 (6 bases). V was pared by 3 bases and J by 3 bases, with 15 bases between. Germline-derived CDR1 and CDR2 are SGHTA and FQGNSA. This CDR3 has 15 residues. The CDR3 nucleotides are TGTGCCAGCAGCTTGGGGGGTGGCTATGGCTACGAGCAGTACTTC. Its translation is CASSLGGGYGYEQYF.

This clonotype was found many times. The chain joins TRBV20-1 to TRBJ2-4; D perhaps matches TRBD1 (5 bases). V was clipped by 6 bases and J by 1 base, with 13 bases between them. Germline-derived CDR1 and CDR2 are DFQATT and SNEGSKA (reference sequence). This CDR3 spans 14 amino acids. The CDR3 sequence: CSAPRQIAKNIQYF. The CDR3 DNA sequence: TGCAGTGCGCCCAGACAGATTGCCAAAAACATTCAGTACTTC.

There are many counts of this clonotype. The chain couples TRBV5-1 to TRBJ2-5; 10 bases align to TRBD2. With 1 base clipped from V and 1 base from J, the junction kept 1 base outside the gene matches. From germline, CDR1 is SGHRS and CDR2 YFSETQ. The CDR3 contains 15 residues. CDR3 nucleotides: TGCGCCAGCAGCTTGCTAGCGGGGGCCCAAGAGACCCAGTACTTC. This encodes CASSLLAGAQETQYF.

By sample fraction, this clonotype is medium-sized. This chain connects TRBV20-1 to TRBJ1-4; D unclear. The germline CDR1 and CDR2 sequences are DFQATT and SNEGSKA (reference sequence). The CDR3 loop spans 14 amino acids. The ends were cut back, 0 bases at V and 8 bases at J, with 13 bases in the middle. The CDR3 region is CSARDPGRREKLFF. The CDR3, as DNA: TGCAGTGCTAGAGATCCCGGCCGACGGGAAAAACTGTTTTTT.

Regarding this clonotype: Just one base apart from a much larger clone, this may be a read error. This chain uses TRBV11-2 with TRBJ1-3, with D possibly matching TRBD1 (6 bases). The CDR3 has 16 amino acids. Germline CDR1 reads SGHAT; CDR2 reads FQNNGV. Trimming stripped 2 bases from V and 6 bases from J, with 17 bases between. The CDR3 nucleotides read TGTGCCAGCAGCTTAAGGGGGAACAGTTCGATAAACACCATATATTTT. As protein: CASSLRGNSSINTIYF.

Ten or more counts support this clonotype. The V gene is TRBV6-5, the J gene TRBJ2-7, with TRBD1 identical over 9 bases. The ends lost 5 bases at V and 2 bases at J; junction bases unmatched: 4. Germline V gene data show CDR1 as MNHEY and CDR2 as SVGAGI. The CDR3 has 14 amino acids. The chain's CDR3 is CASSGQGPTYEQYF. The CDR3 DNA sequence: TGTGCCAGCAGTGGACAGGGGCCGACCTACGAGCAGTACTTC.

This clonotype has a count of ten or more. The chain links TRBV29-1 to TRBJ2-7; 11 bases are a match to TRBD2. The germline gives CDR1 SQVTM, CDR2 ANQGSEA. This CDR3 is built from 14 residues. CDR3 DNA sequence: TGCAGTGTCCGGGGACTAGCGGCCTCCTACGAGCAGTACTTC. Translating it yields CSVRGLAASYEQYF.

Ten or more counts support this clonotype. The V call is TRBV12-3 or TRBV12-4, the J call TRBJ2-3, with 9 bases lining up with TRBD2. V was pared by 3 bases and J by 4 bases, with 5 bases of the junction left unmatched. CDR3 length: 15 residues. The CDR3 here is CASSLAGGPPDTQYF. In DNA, the CDR3 is TGTGCCAGCAGTTTGGCGGGGGGGCCACCAGATACGCAGTATTTT.

In its sample, this clonotype ranks as medium-sized (0.01 to 0.1%). This chain joins TRBV2 and TRBJ2-5; a weak D match, TRBD2 (6 bases). V was cut by 10 bases and J by 2 bases, with 11 bases left in between. The length of the CDR3 is 12 residues. Per germline, CDR1 SNHLY and CDR2 FYNNEI. CDR3 amino acids: CATEGLQETQYF. CDR3 nucleotides: TGTGCCACCGAGGGACTGCAAGAGACCCAGTACTTC.

With regard to this clonotype: Germline and junction disagree at one end, which may indicate a read error. The J gene is TRBJ1-2, the V gene TRBV10-3; D is uncertain. Per germline, CDR1 ENHRY and CDR2 SYGVKD. The CDR3 contains 14 residues. CDR3 protein: CAISESTPHGGYTF. CDR3 coding DNA: TGTGCCATTAGTGAGTCGACACCTCACGGGGGCTACACCTTC.

Only a few counts were recorded for this clonotype. The V and J genes are TRBV11-3 and TRBJ2-5; D is perhaps TRBD1 (7 bases). Germline assignment: CDR1 SGHNT and CDR2 YENEEA. This CDR3 has 14 residues. Deletions cut 5 bases from V and 0 bases from J, with 10 bases between. CDR3 region: CASSPGGNQETQYF. The CDR3 DNA follows: TGTGCCAGCAGCCCAGGGGGGAACCAAGAGACCCAGTACTTC.

The sample holds many counts of this clonotype. The V call is TRBV20-1, the J call TRBJ1-5; 9 positions match TRBD1. V shed 6 bases and J 5 bases; nucleotides not matched to a gene: 5. The CDR3 is 13 residues long. Germline V gene lookup returns CDR1 DFQATT and CDR2 SNEGSKA (reference sequence). In nucleotides, the CDR3 is TGCAGTGCAGTAAGGACAGGGGATCAGCCCCAGCATTTT. This sequence encodes CSAVRTGDQPQHF.

This clonotype occurred many times. V and J are TRBV20-1 and TRBJ2-3; D may be TRBD1 (5 bases). CDR1 and CDR2 from the germline V gene are DFQATT and SNEGSKA (reference sequence). The V end lost 1 base, the J end lost 8 bases, and 16 bases lay between the germline ends. The CDR3 is made up of 14 amino acids. CDR3 in DNA: TGCAGTGCTAGAGCTCCAAGGACAAGACCTACGCAGTATTTT. Translated: CSARAPRTRPTQYF.

Turning to this clonotype: The junction does not match germline at one end; this may be a read error. V and J are TRBV20-1 and TRBJ1-1, with unresolved D. Germline CDR1 DFQATT, CDR2 SNEGSKA (reference sequence). The CDR3 has 12 amino acids. In nucleotides, the CDR3 is TGCTGTGCTAGAGAAAACAGTGGAGAAGCTTTCTTT. Its protein product is CCARENSGEAFF.

The V and J genes are TRBV6-1 and TRBJ2-3; TRBD1 matches at 10 bases. With V trimmed by 6 bases and J by 6 bases, 3 bases remained unmatched. Germline values: CDR1 MNHNS, CDR2 SASEGT. The CDR3 has 13 amino acids. CDR3 region: CASRTGGLDTQYF. CDR3 nucleotides: TGTGCCAGCAGGACAGGGGGCTTGGATACGCAGTATTTT.

This clonotype occurred many times. The chain has TRBV5-1 and TRBJ1-6; D remains ambiguous. Germline V gene sequence: CDR1 SGHRS, CDR2 YFSETQ. Trimming left V 7 bases short and J 0 bases short, with 8 bases between. The CDR3 contains 14 residues. CDR3: CASGQSSYNSPLHF. CDR3 nucleotide sequence: TGCGCCAGCGGGCAGAGCTCCTATAATTCACCCCTCCACTTT.

This clonotype was seen many times. The chain joins TRBV21-1 to TRBJ2-7; TRBD1, the table's D call, lacks a check against the DNA. TRBV21-1 is reported as a pseudogene. The CDR3 has 18 residues. CDR3 sequence (DNA): TGTGCCAGCAGCAAAGACCGAATCGCCCGGGATCGTTTGTACGAGCAGTACTTC. This encodes CASSKDRIARDRLYEQYF.

To note about this clonotype: A read error may be the cause here, since a much bigger clone is one base away. The rearrangement uses TRBV5-1 and TRBJ2-2; weak D call: TRBD1 (5 bases). The CDR3 extends over 17 amino acids. CDR1 and CDR2 from the germline V gene are SGHRS and YFSETQ. V was pared by 0 bases and J by 1 base, with 13 bases between. CDR3 sequence (DNA): TGCGCCAGCAGCTTGGGTAGGGGCCCAGTGAACACCGGGGAGCTGTTTTTT. Its protein is CASSLGRGPVNTGELFF.

This clonotype showed up just a few times. The J gene is TRBJ1-3, the V gene TRBV27; D call uncertain. This CDR3 has 14 residues. Trimming removed 7 bases from V and 0 bases from J, with 10 bases in between. The germline gives CDR1 MNHEY, CDR2 SMNVEV (reference sequence). The CDR3 DNA reads TGTGCCAGCATGAGGTATAGCTCTGGAAACACCATATATTTT. It codes for CASMRYSSGNTIYF.